Below are 28 T cell receptor beta chains sequenced from a single sample in a study of response to subunit inactivated influenza vaccine. TCRdb independently ran MiXCR on the RT-PCR reads; one entry per CDR3 protein. The sample comprises about 570,000 distinct CDR3 sequences, roughly 12% of which are singletons, and approximately 11% rests with the top ten. These data are also associated with another study on T cells expressing NK-cell markers. Turning to that study: Making the TCR beta cDNA relied on 5'RACE template switching with UMIs.

Sequencing used PBMCs from blood, obtained on the day of vaccination. The origin of the receptors is a man in his fifties or sixties who received an inactivated influenza vaccine.

V is TRBV11-2 and J is TRBJ2-2; D possibly corresponds to TRBD1 (6 bases). Germline CDR1 reads SGHAT; CDR2 reads FQNNGV. CDR3 length: 16 amino acids. Deletions cut 7 bases from V and 0 bases from J, with 15 bases between. The CDR3 DNA reads TGTGCCAGCACCCCTGACAGGAGGACGAACACCGGGGAGCTGTTTTTT. Its translation is CASTPDRRTNTGELFF.

This clonotype was counted a few times. This chain links TRBV5-1 with TRBJ2-1, with 9 nucleotides matching TRBD2. V was pared by 0 bases and J by 7 bases, with 8 bases of the junction left unmatched. In germline, CDR1 is SGHRS, CDR2 YFSETQ. There are 16 residues in the CDR3. This chain's CDR3 is CASSLGAGGPVNEQFF. CDR3 nucleotide sequence: TGCGCCAGCAGCTTGGGTGCGGGAGGGCCGGTGAATGAGCAGTTCTTC.

The chain carries TRBV20-1 and TRBJ2-3, with 7 bases lining up with TRBD2. Losses at the gene ends were 1 base for V and 3 bases for J; bases not matched to a gene: 4. Germline CDR1 is DFQATT and CDR2 is SNEGSKA (reference sequence). CDR3 size: 14 residues. CDR3 nucleotide sequence: TGCAGTGCTAGAGTGGGTAGCGGGACAGATACGCAGTATTTT. Translation gives CSARVGSGTDTQYF.

V usage is TRBV6-2 or TRBV6-3 and J usage is TRBJ2-7; no firm D call. From germline, CDR1 is MNHEY and CDR2 SVGEGT. The germline V and J ends were trimmed by 8 bases and 0 bases, with 11 bases remaining between them. This CDR3 has 13 amino acids. The CDR3 region is CASLGQSSYEQYF. For the CDR3, the DNA is TGTGCCAGCCTCGGGCAGTCCTCCTACGAGCAGTACTTC.

The chain combines TRBV12-3 or TRBV12-4 with TRBJ1-5; D remains ambiguous. The V and J ends lost 0 bases and 5 bases respectively, with 8 bases between them. This CDR3 comprises 14 residues. CDR3 residues: CASSLANEDQPQHF. CDR3 bases: TGTGCCAGCAGTTTAGCAAACGAGGATCAGCCCCAGCATTTT.

The sample holds a few counts of this clonotype. The chain joins TRBV5-6 to TRBJ2-2; a possible D gene is TRBD2 (5 bases). CDR3 length: 14 amino acids. V lost 7 bases and J 0 bases, leaving 10 bases between the germline ends. The germline gives CDR1 SGHDT, CDR2 YYEEEE. The CDR3 DNA is TGTGCCAGCTCGCAGCGGTCGAACACCGGGGAGCTGTTTTTT. Its protein is CASSQRSNTGELFF.

Comments on this clonotype: One end of the junction is discordant with germline, which a read error may explain. The chain links TRBV20-1 to TRBJ1-1; tentative D call: TRBD1 (6 bases). CDR3 length equals 15 residues. Per germline, CDR1 DFQATT and CDR2 SNEGSKA (reference sequence). The CDR3 spells CCARELLGGNTEAFF. The CDR3 DNA is TGCTGTGCTAGAGAACTACTAGGGGGAAACACTGAAGCTTTCTTT.

Turning to this clonotype: A read error is likely, as this CDR3 ends without the conserved phenylalanine or tryptophan. The chain uses TRBV27 and TRBJ2-7; D ambiguous. Deletions cut 3 bases from V and 4 bases from J, with 10 bases between. The CDR3 runs 13 residues. Per germline, CDR1 MNHEY and CDR2 SMNVEV (reference sequence). This chain's CDR3 is CASSFRADYEQYY. DNA for the CDR3: TGTGCCAGCAGTTTTAGGGCAGATTACGAGCAGTACTAC.

This sequence joins TRBV20-1 and TRBJ1-1, with unresolved D. The CDR3 runs to 11 residues. Germline assignment: CDR1 DFQATT and CDR2 SNEGSKA (reference sequence). Trimming pared 7 bases from V and 0 bases from J, leaving 6 bases between. The CDR3 nucleotides are TGCAGTGGTGACTTGAACACTGAAGCTTTCTTT. As protein: CSGDLNTEAFF.

This clonotype was detected a few times. The chain is built from TRBV6-5 and TRBJ2-2; D not resolved. In germline, CDR1 is MNHEY, CDR2 SVGAGI. This CDR3 comprises 15 residues. Trimming removed 2 bases at V and 1 base at J, with 8 bases between. The DNA of the CDR3 is TGTGCCAGCAGTTACCGCGACCTGAACACCGGGGAGCTGTTTTTT. This translates into CASSYRDLNTGELFF.

The chain combines TRBV29-1 with TRBJ2-1; 7 nucleotides match TRBD1. The CDR3 contains 13 residues. The V gene's germline CDR1 is SQVTM and CDR2 ANQGSEA. Trimming cost V 6 bases and J 1 base; bases outside gene matches: 3. This CDR3 reads CSVMGQSYNEQFF. The CDR3 nucleotides read TGCAGCGTCATGGGACAGTCCTACAATGAGCAGTTCTTC.

The table lists this clonotype with a few counts. CDR3 residues: CASSYLRGETQYF. The CDR3 nucleotides read TGTGCCAGCAGCTACCTGAGAGGGGAGACCCAGTACTTC. The chain uses TRBV11-2 and TRBJ2-5, with D possibly being TRBD2 (5 bases). CDR3 length: 13 amino acids. CDR1 is SGHAT and CDR2 is FQNNGV in the germline V gene. V was trimmed by 4 bases and J by 5 bases, leaving 11 bases between them.

This clonotype was counted ten times or more. The chain uses TRBV7-2 and TRBJ2-3; possible D gene TRBD1, 5 bases. The V gene's germline CDR1 is SGHTA and CDR2 FQGNSA. The CDR3 loop spans 13 amino acids. Trimming cost V 5 bases and J 6 bases, with 12 bases left between them. CDR3 sequence (DNA): TGTGCCAGCAGCAATCCAGGGAAGGATACGCAGTATTTT. Its translation is CASSNPGKDTQYF. The full variable domain, rest sourced from reference TRBV7-2 and TRBJ2-3, is GAGVSQSPSNKVTEKGKDVELRCDPISGHTALYWYRQSLGQGLEFLIYFQGNSAPDKSGLPSDRFSAERTGGSVSTLTIQRTQQEDSAVYLCASSNPGKDTQYFGPGTRLTVL.

V gene TRBV7-2 combines with J gene TRBJ2-1; 9 bases line up with TRBD1. This CDR3 comprises 15 residues. With 7 bases clipped from V and 4 bases from J, the junction kept 8 bases outside the gene matches. CDR1 and CDR2 from the germline V gene are SGHTA and FQGNSA. CDR3 bases: TGTGCCAGCACACAACAGGGGGCTCGTTACAATGAGCAGTTCTTC. This gives the protein CASTQQGARYNEQFF.

The chain uses TRBV6-5 and TRBJ1-2, with 7 bases fitting TRBD1. Germline V lookup: CDR1 MNHEY, CDR2 SVGAGI. The CDR3 contains 14 residues. Germline trimming cut 4 bases from V and 5 bases from J; bases unmatched to any gene: 7. CDR3 coding DNA: TGTGCCAGCAGTTCCAGACAGGGAGAGTATGGCTACACCTTC. It yields the protein CASSSRQGEYGYTF.

The J gene is TRBJ2-1, the V gene TRBV5-1; 14 bases agree with TRBD2. Germline CDR1 and CDR2: SGHRS and YFSETQ. The V segment lost 3 bases and the J segment 10 bases; nucleotides outside the gene matches: 3. This CDR3 has 14 amino acids. The CDR3, as DNA: TGCGCCAGCAGCTCAAGGACTAGCGGGGGGGAGCAGTTCTTC. It encodes CASSSRTSGGEQFF.

In this sample, this clonotype turned up many times. The gene calls are TRBV2 and TRBJ2-1; 9 positions match TRBD2. The CDR3 runs 17 residues. The trim removed 6 bases at V and 7 bases at J, leaving 16 bases unmatched. Germline-derived CDR1 and CDR2 are SNHLY and FYNNEI. In DNA, the CDR3 is TGTGCCAGCAGCTGGGAGGCAGCGGGAGGTGTTAGAAATGAGCAGTTCTTC. Encoded protein: CASSWEAAGGVRNEQFF.

This clonotype appeared a few times. This chain uses TRBV7-9 with TRBJ2-7, with D perhaps TRBD2 (5 bases). Trimming stripped 1 base from V and 5 bases from J, with 9 bases between. Per germline, CDR1 SEHNR and CDR2 FQNEAQ (reference sequence). This CDR3 has 13 amino acids. The CDR3 region has the DNA TGTGCCAGCAGCTTAGGCCAGAGGGACGAGCAGTACTTC. Translated, it gives CASSLGQRDEQYF.

This chain joins TRBV30 and TRBJ1-2, with a weak D call TRBD1 (6 bases). Trimming took 1 base from V and 0 from J, leaving 9 bases between them. Germline assignment: CDR1 GTSNPN and CDR2 SVGIG (reference sequence). This CDR3 has 14 residues. This chain's CDR3 is CAWSAHRANYGYTF. The CDR3 DNA sequence: TGTGCCTGGAGTGCCCACAGGGCTAACTATGGCTACACCTTC. The whole variable domain, filled in from reference TRBV30 and TRBJ1-2, reads SQTIHQWPATLVQPVGSPLSLECTVEGTSNPNLYWYRQAAGRGLQLLFYSVGIGQISSEVPQNLSASRPQDRQFILSSKKLLLSDSGFYLCAWSAHRANYGYTFGSGTRLTVV.

This clonotype was seen ten or more times. This chain connects TRBV12-3 or TRBV12-4 to TRBJ2-1, with 8 positions matching TRBD1. The CDR3 contains 14 residues. J gave up 6 bases and V 2 bases, and 3 bases lay outside the gene matches. CDR3 in amino acids: CASSLSQGANEQFF. The DNA of the CDR3 is TGTGCCAGCAGTTTATCTCAGGGGGCCAATGAGCAGTTCTTC.

This clonotype came up many times. The V and J genes are TRBV29-1 and TRBJ2-7; D tentatively reads TRBD1 or TRBD2 (5 bases each). V was trimmed by 6 bases and J by 2 bases, leaving 11 bases between them. The CDR3 spans 12 residues. From germline, CDR1 is SQVTM and CDR2 ANQGSEA. CDR3: CSVRDGPYEQYF. The CDR3 DNA reads as TGCAGCGTCAGGGACGGTCCCTACGAGCAGTACTTC.

There are a few counts of this clonotype. This chain links TRBV20-1 with TRBJ1-1; D is perhaps TRBD1 (5 bases). CDR1 DFQATT and CDR2 SNEGSKA come from the germline V gene (reference sequence). The CDR3 spans 14 residues. The V gene lost 4 bases and the J gene lost 5 bases, with 17 bases spanning the gap. The chain's CDR3 is CSAKISGRTTEAFF. The CDR3, as DNA: TGCAGTGCTAAGATCTCAGGGCGGACGACTGAAGCTTTCTTT.

The rearrangement uses TRBV7-2 and TRBJ1-6; the D gene is possibly TRBD1 (6 bases). V was cut by 5 bases and J by 8 bases, with 16 bases left in between. CDR3 length equals 15 residues. Germline V lookup: CDR1 SGHTA, CDR2 FQGNSA. The CDR3 here is CASSTRQDPDSPLHF. In DNA, the CDR3 is TGTGCCAGCAGCACCAGACAGGACCCGGATTCACCCCTCCACTTT.

The J gene is TRBJ2-1, the V gene TRBV25-1, with 7 bases aligning to TRBD2. Looked up from germline, CDR1 is MGHDK and CDR2 is SYGVNS. The V gene end was trimmed by 7 bases and the J gene end by 5 bases; junction bases not matched to a gene: 8. The CDR3 is made up of 14 amino acids. CDR3 sequence reads: CASIAAGVHNEQFF. The CDR3 DNA follows: TGTGCCAGCATTGCGGCGGGAGTGCACAATGAGCAGTTCTTC.

In its sample, this clonotype was seen a few times. This rearrangement joins TRBV29-1 to TRBJ2-3; 10 positions match TRBD1. Germline assignment: CDR1 SQVTM and CDR2 ANQGSEA. Losses at the gene ends were 4 bases for V and 2 bases for J; bases not matched to a gene: 12. The CDR3 loop spans 17 amino acids. Here the CDR3 reads CSVGGTRTGGLTDTQYF. CDR3 nucleotides: TGCAGCGTTGGGGGAACAAGGACAGGGGGTCTCACAGATACGCAGTATTTT.

This clonotype has a count of ten or more. The chain carries TRBV20-1 and TRBJ2-1; 14 bases are shared with TRBD2. The junction had 6 bases not matched to a gene; V was cut back by 1 base and J by 7 bases. From germline, CDR1 is DFQATT and CDR2 SNEGSKA (reference sequence). The CDR3 loop spans 16 amino acids. CDR3 protein: CSARAGLAGAWNEQFF. In DNA, the CDR3 is TGCAGTGCTAGAGCGGGACTAGCGGGGGCCTGGAATGAGCAGTTCTTC.

The rearrangement links TRBV29-1 to TRBJ2-5; a possible D gene is TRBD1 (5 bases). V lost 4 bases and J 2 bases, leaving 11 bases between the germline ends. The CDR3 contains 13 residues. The germline CDR1 and CDR2 sequences are SQVTM and ANQGSEA. This CDR3 is CSVVGRVQETQYF. The CDR3 DNA follows: TGCAGCGTTGTGGGCAGGGTACAAGAGACCCAGTACTTC.

In its sample, this clonotype was seen many times. The chain recombines TRBV12-3 or TRBV12-4 with TRBJ2-2; 12 bases align to TRBD2. The V segment lost 3 bases and the J segment 5 bases; nucleotides outside the gene matches: 4. The CDR3 runs 16 residues. The chain's CDR3 is CASSLGTSGRTGELFF. The CDR3 bases are TGTGCCAGCAGTTTGGGGACTAGCGGGCGGACCGGGGAGCTGTTTTTT.